The 14 T cell receptor beta chains reported below all come from one sample, sequenced in a study of T cell responses to AZD1222 COVID-19 vaccine (dated by TCRdb to the early 2020s). Reading the label with the study, this specimen's time point is: baseline before first vaccination. The protocol used for the library was the immunoSEQ multiplex PCR assay. TCRdb retrieved this table from immuneACCESS and kept in-frame rearrangements only. Not all clones are present; in checked studies, unresolved V genes account for under half, and no reason is known for the remainder. Across this sample there are over 100,000 clones, with 80% to 90% seen only once. Roughly 2.3% of the sample is in the top ten clones. The sample in question was peripheral blood, obtained on day 0 of AZD1222 vaccination. The receptor set was obtained from an adult in good health.

This clone was counted once. The CDR3 here is CASSLDNSYEQYF. DNA of the CDR3: TGTGCCAGCAGCTTAGATAACAGCTACGAGCAGTACTTC. This chain joins TRBV11-3 and TRBJ2-7; D is unresolved. CDR3 length: 13 residues. V dropped 0 bases and J dropped 3 bases, with 6 bases sitting between them. The germline CDR1 and CDR2 sequences are SGHNT and YENEEA.

This chain uses TRBV28 with TRBJ2-3; 8 bases are a match to TRBD1. With V trimmed by 2 bases and J by 7 bases, 5 bases remained unmatched. Germline V gives CDR1 MDHEN, CDR2 SYDVKM. The CDR3 contains 14 residues. The CDR3 here is CASSLIQGANTQYF. Here the CDR3 DNA reads TGTGCCAGCAGTTTAATTCAGGGGGCGAATACGCAGTATTTT.

This rearrangement joins TRBV30 to TRBJ2-2; D is ambiguous. The CDR3 has 13 amino acids. Germline assignment: CDR1 GTSNPN and CDR2 SVGIG (reference sequence). Trimming cost V 1 base and J 0 bases, with 3 bases left between them. The CDR3 sequence is CAWSASNTGELFF. The CDR3 DNA sequence: TGTGCCTGGAGTGCATCGAACACCGGGGAGCTGTTTTTT.

This clone has just a few counts. The chain has TRBV5-1 and TRBJ2-1; no clear D. V dropped 0 bases and J dropped 4 bases, with 11 bases sitting between them. The CDR3 totals 15 residues. From germline, CDR1 is SGHRS and CDR2 YFSETQ. The CDR3 loop reads CASSLEAQRYNEQFF. DNA of the CDR3: TGCGCCAGCAGCTTGGAAGCGCAGAGATACAATGAGCAGTTCTTC.

This clone is a singleton in its sample. The same CDR3 is also encoded by other DNA sequences in this sample. The chain uses TRBV5-6 and TRBJ2-7; D ambiguous. The CDR3 covers 11 residues. Germline CDR1 SGHDT, CDR2 YYEEEE. Trimming left V 0 bases short and J 2 bases short, with 0 bases between. CDR3 nucleotides: TGTGCCAGCAGCTTGGCCTACGAGCAGTACTTC. As protein: CASSLAYEQYF.

This CDR3 is CASSQVGPRVGTEAFF. The DNA for the CDR3 is TGTGCCAGCAGCCAAGTAGGGCCCCGCGTGGGTACTGAAGCTTTCTTT. The V and J genes are TRBV3-1 (or the pseudogene TRBV3-2) and TRBJ1-1; no reliable D call. From germline, CDR1 is LGHDT and CDR2 YNNKEL (reference sequence). This CDR3 is built from 16 residues. V dropped 1 base and J dropped 5 bases, with 17 bases sitting between them.

This chain connects TRBV30 to TRBJ1-2; 10 nucleotides align to TRBD1. Trimming cost V 8 bases and J 4 bases; bases outside gene matches: 10. Germline CDR1 reads GTSNPN; CDR2 reads SVGIG (reference sequence). CDR3 length: 14 amino acids. CDR3 bases: TGTGCCATCCGCGGACAGGGGGAATCCTATGGCTACACCTTC. Translation gives CAIRGQGESYGYTF.

The V call is TRBV28, the J call TRBJ2-1; 12 positions match TRBD1. The length of the CDR3 is 15 residues. The V segment lost 4 bases and the J segment 8 bases; nucleotides outside the gene matches: 6. Germline V lookup: CDR1 MDHEN, CDR2 SYDVKM. This CDR3 is CASSSPGQGADEQFF. In nucleotides, the CDR3 is TGTGCCAGCAGTTCCCCGGGACAGGGGGCAGATGAGCAGTTCTTC. The whole variable domain, filled in from reference TRBV28 and TRBJ2-1, reads DVKVTQSSRYLVKRTGEKVFLECVQDMDHENMFWYRQDPGLGLRLIYFSYDVKMKEKGDIPEGYSVSREKKERFSLILESASTNQTSMYLCASSSPGQGADEQFFGPGTRLTVL.

This chain uses TRBV6-5 with TRBJ2-7; D not certain. Germline V gene lookup returns CDR1 MNHEY and CDR2 SVGAGI. The CDR3 is made up of 14 amino acids. V lost 0 bases, J lost 2 bases, and 8 bases lay in between. Written as DNA, the CDR3 is TGTGCCAGCAGTTACTCCCCTCGGGCCTACGAGCAGTACTTC. As protein: CASSYSPRAYEQYF.

V and J are TRBV7-9 and TRBJ2-7, with D uncertain. Germline-derived CDR1 and CDR2 are SEHNR and FQNEAQ (reference sequence). CDR3 length equals 16 residues. Trimming stripped 1 base from V and 2 bases from J, with 15 bases between. The CDR3 loop reads CASSLVAGIGPYEQYF. CDR3 DNA sequence: TGTGCCAGCAGCTTAGTCGCCGGAATCGGCCCCTACGAGCAGTACTTC.

The chain uses TRBV5-1 and TRBJ2-3; D call uncertain. The germline V gene encodes CDR1 SGHRS and CDR2 YFSETQ. The CDR3 has 14 amino acids. The germline V and J ends were trimmed by 0 bases and 1 base, with 6 bases remaining between them. This CDR3 reads CASSLEPGTDTQYF. The CDR3 coding sequence is TGCGCCAGCAGCTTGGAGCCGGGCACAGATACGCAGTATTTT.

The rearrangement links TRBV19 to TRBJ1-6; D not certain. The CDR3 covers 15 residues. V dropped 7 bases and J dropped 7 bases, with 17 bases sitting between them. Germline CDR1 reads LNHDA; CDR2 reads SQIVND (reference sequence). The CDR3 loop is CASTPGGSYNSPLHF. The DNA for the CDR3 is TGTGCCAGTACTCCAGGAGGCAGTTACAATTCACCCCTCCACTTT.

The chain joins TRBV30 to TRBJ2-1, with TRBD2 matching 9 bases. This CDR3 is built from 14 residues. J was trimmed by 6 bases and V by 5 bases; bases with no gene match: 8. Germline loops: CDR1 GTSNPN, CDR2 SVGIG (reference sequence). CDR3 coding DNA: TGTGCCTGGGGCCGGGGGACTAGCAGCAATGAGCAGTTCTTC. Protein: CAWGRGTSSNEQFF.

This clone appeared once. The CDR3 here is CATSRGSGTDYGYTF. Written as DNA, the CDR3 is TGTGCCACCAGCAGGGGTTCCGGGACGGACTATGGCTACACCTTC. This rearrangement joins TRBV15 to TRBJ1-2; D is possibly TRBD1 (5 bases). CDR3 length equals 15 residues. Per germline, CDR1 LNHNV and CDR2 YYDKDF (reference sequence). V shed 3 bases and J shed 3 bases, with 14 bases lying between them.